Included here is one TCR beta chain sequence, with context. These data are taken from a study of cytotoxic CD8 clonotypes in ibrutinib-treated CLL. Profiled with immunoSEQ multiplex PCR; TCRdb holds only in-frame clones, not every one. This repertoire shows around 160,000 clones, 88% found once; its top ten account for approximately 3%. CDR3 length: 13 amino acids. CDR1 and CDR2 (germline): SGHRS, YFSETQ. Trimming pared 6 bases from V and 3 bases from J, leaving 12 bases between. The genes are TRBV5-1 and TRBJ1-1, with D maybe TRBD1 (6 bases). The clonotype originates from a human donor with chronic lymphocytic leukemia. Sequences were derived from PBMCs, sampled at disease progression, from a patient treated with ibrutinib. CDR3 sequence: CASNRGRDTEAFF. CDR3 DNA: TGCGCCAGCAATAGGGGGAGGGACACTGAAGCTTTCTTT.